What follows describes a single T cell receptor beta chain. This sample is part of a study of cytomegalovirus exposure and HLA in healthy donors. Vbeta (60) and Jbeta (13) primers were used in the PCR. Profiling relied on immunoSEQ multiplex PCR, and the TCRdb table lists in-frame clones only, not all of them. The table lists over 150,000 clones, 75% to 90% of them singletons. Looked up from germline, CDR1 is LGHNA and CDR2 is YNFKEQ. There are 23 residues in the CDR3. The V gene end was trimmed by 4 bases and the J gene end by 3 bases; junction bases not matched to a gene: 29. The chain is built from TRBV4-2 and TRBJ2-2; 7 nucleotides align to TRBD1. The sequence derives from a boy between 2 and 10 years old in good health and CMV-seronegative. Sequenced material: PBMCs. CDR3 in DNA: TGTGCCAGCAGCCCGGATTGGTTTTTGGGGACAGAAGAAGGTTTTTCGGACACCGGGGAGCTGTTTTTT. This encodes CASSPDWFLGTEEGFSDTGELFF.